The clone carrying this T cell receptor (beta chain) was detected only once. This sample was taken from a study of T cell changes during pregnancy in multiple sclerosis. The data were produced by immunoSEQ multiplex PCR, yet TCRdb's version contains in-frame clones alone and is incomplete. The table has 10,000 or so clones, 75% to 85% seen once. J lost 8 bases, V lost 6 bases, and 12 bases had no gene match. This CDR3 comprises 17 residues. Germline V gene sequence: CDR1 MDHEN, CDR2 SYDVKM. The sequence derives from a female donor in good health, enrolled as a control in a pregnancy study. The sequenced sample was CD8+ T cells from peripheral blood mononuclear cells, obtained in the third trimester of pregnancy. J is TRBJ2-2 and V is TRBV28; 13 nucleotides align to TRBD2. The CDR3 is CASRYTSGRETGGELFF. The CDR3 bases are TGTGCCAGCAGGTATACTAGCGGGAGGGAGACGGGGGGGGAGCTGTTTTTT.